Presented here are 31 T cell receptor beta chains from one specimen sequenced in a study of Ad26.COV2.S vaccination and SARS-CoV-2 variants (dated by TCRdb to about 2021). The treatment or condition label of this sample denotes: around 19 received Ad26.COV2.S at low or high dose, single or two shots; about five received placebo; per-sample allocation not given. For vaccine and placebo recipients, repertoires were sequenced using samples collected on day 63 after the first injection. To prepare the library, the immunoSEQ multiplex PCR assay was applied. Sourced from immuneACCESS, this table was stored by TCRdb with only in-frame sequences that have V and J called. A share of the clones is absent; for the studies checked, an unresolved V gene accounts for under half, and the remainder has no known explanation. A total of fewer than 400,000 clones appear in this sample, approximately 89% of them only once. Under 2% of the sample comes from the top ten.

The material was peripheral blood, obtained in a trial of Ad26.COV2.S vaccine versus placebo. The receptors originated from a person aged 18-65 years who received the Ad26.COV2.S COVID-19 vaccine or a placebo.

This clone was seen just once. The chain employs TRBV7-9 and TRBJ2-7; D not resolved. Germline V gene lookup returns CDR1 SEHNR and CDR2 FQNEAQ (reference sequence). CDR3 length equals 14 residues. V was trimmed by 2 bases and J by 0 bases, leaving 8 bases between them. CDR3 protein: CASSLSSASYEQYF. The CDR3 nucleotides read TGTGCCAGCAGCTTATCATCAGCCTCCTACGAGCAGTACTTC.

This clone was counted once. V is TRBV6-5 and J is TRBJ1-2, with D perhaps matching TRBD1 (5 bases). This CDR3 has 13 residues. The V end was cut by 6 bases, the J end by 5 bases, with 13 bases between. Germline-derived CDR1 and CDR2 are MNHEY and SVGAGI. The CDR3 coding sequence is TGTGCCAGCAGGCTAACCGGGACGTATGGCTACACCTTC. Translation gives CASRLTGTYGYTF.

The rearrangement links TRBV5-1 to TRBJ2-1; perhaps TRBD2 as D (5 bases). In germline, CDR1 is SGHRS, CDR2 YFSETQ. The V gene lost 2 bases and the J gene lost 10 bases, with 10 bases spanning the gap. This CDR3 is built from 12 residues. CDR3 coding DNA: TGCGCCAGCAGCTTTAGCGTCTCCGAGCAGTTCTTC. This sequence encodes CASSFSVSEQFF.

V and J are TRBV28 and TRBJ1-2, with D possibly being TRBD1 (5 bases). The CDR3 is 12 amino acids. The ends were cut back, 6 bases at V and 8 bases at J, with 13 bases in the middle. In germline, CDR1 is MDHEN, CDR2 SYDVKM. CDR3 nucleotides: TGTGCCAGCAGCTCAACAGGTGCGGGCTACACCTTC. Amino acid sequence: CASSSTGAGYTF.

This clone was counted a single time. This chain uses TRBV19 with TRBJ2-3, with TRBD1 identical over 8 bases. The CDR3 is 15 residues long. Trimming took 2 bases from V and 8 from J; bases not matched to a gene: 9. Germline CDR1 is LNHDA and CDR2 is SQIVND (reference sequence). CDR3: CASSISQGARGTQYF. In nucleotides, the CDR3 is TGTGCCAGTAGTATATCTCAGGGGGCACGGGGTACGCAGTATTTT.

This clone was recorded once. The chain carries TRBV2 and TRBJ1-1; TRBD1 is a possible D gene (6 bases). The V and J ends lost 3 bases and 11 bases respectively, with 16 bases between them. CDR3 length equals 13 residues. Germline V gene sequence: CDR1 SNHLY, CDR2 FYNNEI. CDR3 sequence (DNA): TGTGCCAGCAGTGAGGCTGGGGGCTCAGGGGCTTTCTTT. This gives the protein CASSEAGGSGAFF. Looking up the rest from reference TRBV2 and TRBJ1-1 gives the full variable domain: EPEVTQTPSHQVTQMGQEVILRCVPISNHLYFYWYRQILGQKVEFLVSFYNNEISEKSEIFDDQFSVERPDGSNFTLKIRSTKLEDSAMYFCASSEAGGSGAFFGQGTRLTVV.

The CDR3 reads CASSLSGKGNEQFF. CDR3 coding DNA: TGTGCCAGCTCACTTAGCGGGAAGGGCAATGAGCAGTTCTTC. V gene TRBV3-1 (or the pseudogene TRBV3-2) combines with J gene TRBJ2-1, with 8 nucleotides matching TRBD2. This CDR3 contains 14 residues. V shed 8 bases and J 6 bases; nucleotides not matched to a gene: 9. Germline CDR1 LGHDT, CDR2 YNNKEL (reference sequence).

This chain joins TRBV6-5 and TRBJ2-1; 9 nucleotides agree with TRBD1. Looked up from germline, CDR1 is MNHEY and CDR2 is SVGAGI. Germline trimming cut 2 bases from V and 6 bases from J; bases unmatched to any gene: 5. The CDR3 loop spans 15 amino acids. The CDR3 reads CASSYLGTGPNEQFF. For the CDR3, the DNA is TGTGCCAGCAGTTACCTCGGGACAGGGCCCAATGAGCAGTTCTTC.

This chain uses TRBV13 with TRBJ2-1; D unclear. Germline CDR1 PRHDT, CDR2 FYEKMQ (reference sequence). Trimming left V 1 base short and J 4 bases short, with 8 bases between. The CDR3 spans 14 residues. CDR3 sequence reads: CASSLAYGYNEQFF. The DNA of the CDR3 is TGTGCCAGCAGCTTAGCCTACGGATACAATGAGCAGTTCTTC. Drawing the rest from reference TRBV13 and TRBJ2-1, the complete variable domain is AAGVIQSPRHLIKEKRETATLKCYPIPRHDTVYWYQQGPGQDPQFLISFYEKMQSDKGSIPDRFSAQQFSDYHSELNMSSLELGDSALYFCASSLAYGYNEQFFGPGTRLTVL.

The genes are TRBV23-1 and TRBJ1-4; D perhaps matches TRBD1 (6 bases). TRBV23-1 qualifies as an ORF whose function is uncertain. The length of the CDR3 is 18 residues. Trimming pared 1 base from V and 4 bases from J, leaving 19 bases between. This CDR3 reads CASSQFPSGQKDNEKLFF. The CDR3, as DNA: TGCGCCAGCAGTCAATTTCCCTCCGGACAGAAAGATAATGAAAAACTGTTTTTT.

This clone appeared once. This chain joins TRBV30 and TRBJ2-7; 9 nucleotides agree with TRBD1. Germline V gives CDR1 GTSNPN, CDR2 SVGIG (reference sequence). The CDR3 totals 15 residues. Trimming cost V 1 base and J 0 bases; bases outside gene matches: 4. The CDR3 DNA sequence: TGTGCCTGGAGTGGAGGGGACAGGGTCTCCTACGAGCAGTACTTC. It encodes CAWSGGDRVSYEQYF. Full variable domain (remainder filled in from reference TRBV30 and TRBJ2-7): SQTIHQWPATLVQPVGSPLSLECTVEGTSNPNLYWYRQAAGRGLQLLFYSVGIGQISSEVPQNLSASRPQDRQFILSSKKLLLSDSGFYLCAWSGGDRVSYEQYFGPGTRLTVT.

The rearrangement links TRBV7-9 to TRBJ2-3; either TRBD1 or TRBD2 may fit D (5 bases each). Germline-derived CDR1 and CDR2 are SEHNR and FQNEAQ (reference sequence). Trimming removed 4 bases from V and 5 bases from J, with 10 bases in between. This CDR3 has 13 amino acids. CDR3 sequence (DNA): TGTGCCAGCAGCTCGGGGCGTGGAGATACGCAGTATTTT. It translates to CASSSGRGDTQYF. Using reference TRBV7-9 and TRBJ2-3 for the parts outside the CDR3, the full variable domain is DTGVSQNPRHKITKRGQNVTFRCDPISEHNRLYWYRQTLGQGPEFLTYFQNEAQLEKSRLLSDRFSAERPKGSFSTLEIQRTEQGDSAMYLCASSSGRGDTQYFGPGTRLTVL.

The V call is TRBV9, the J call TRBJ1-2, with 11 bases that match TRBD1. V was pared by 0 bases and J by 4 bases, with 5 bases of the junction left unmatched. Germline CDR1 reads SGDLS; CDR2 reads YYNGEE. The length of the CDR3 is 16 residues. The CDR3, as DNA: TGTGCCAGCAGCGTAGATGGACAGGGGGCACTCTATGGCTACACCTTC. Protein sequence: CASSVDGQGALYGYTF.

The gene calls are TRBV21-1 and TRBJ1-6. TRBV21-1 is tagged as a pseudogene. This CDR3 has 13 amino acids. In nucleotides, the CDR3 is TGTGCCAGCAGCAAACGACCGGGTATACCCCTCCACTTT. Translated: CASSKRPGIPLHF.

The V gene is TRBV28, the J gene TRBJ2-7, with D tentatively TRBD1 (6 bases). This CDR3 contains 15 residues. Germline lookup yields CDR1 MDHEN and CDR2 SYDVKM. Trimming took 2 bases from V and 0 from J, leaving 11 bases between them. Here the CDR3 reads CASSLRDMGSYEQYF. In DNA form, the CDR3 reads TGTGCCAGCAGTTTACGGGACATGGGCTCCTACGAGCAGTACTTC.

This chain joins TRBV12-5 and TRBJ1-5; D is perhaps TRBD1 (5 bases). Germline CDR1 is LGHNT and CDR2 is FRNRAP. There are 14 residues in the CDR3. Trimming left V 5 bases short and J 6 bases short, with 14 bases between. The CDR3 sequence: CASGPQGRGQPQHF. CDR3 coding DNA: TGTGCTAGTGGTCCTCAAGGAAGGGGTCAGCCCCAGCATTTT.

This chain joins TRBV15 and TRBJ2-7, with 7 bases that match TRBD2. V shed 0 bases, J shed 3 bases, and the junction held 8 bases outside the gene matches. The germline gives CDR1 LNHNV, CDR2 YYDKDF (reference sequence). CDR3 size: 16 residues. The CDR3 here is CATSREASGKLYEQYF. DNA for the CDR3: TGTGCCACCAGCAGAGAGGCTAGCGGAAAACTCTACGAGCAGTACTTC.

The gene calls are TRBV10-3 and TRBJ2-5, with D possibly matching TRBD2 (5 bases). Germline V gene lookup returns CDR1 ENHRY and CDR2 SYGVKD. Trimming took 11 bases from V and 4 from J, leaving 17 bases between them. The CDR3 totals 13 residues. The CDR3 loop is CAAGERVVETQYF. CDR3 coding DNA: TGTGCCGCCGGGGAGAGGGTGGTAGAGACCCAGTACTTC.

Worth noting for this clone: Other DNA sequences in this specimen translate into the identical CDR3. The chain recombines TRBV9 with TRBJ1-2; tentative D call: TRBD1 (5 bases). V was clipped by 0 bases and J by 8 bases, with 8 bases between them. This CDR3 comprises 12 residues. The V gene's germline CDR1 is SGDLS and CDR2 YYNGEE. CDR3 sequence: CASSVAGGGYTF. DNA of the CDR3: TGTGCCAGCAGCGTAGCCGGGGGAGGCTACACCTTC. The full variable domain, rest sourced from reference TRBV9 and TRBJ1-2, is DSGVTQTPKHLITATGQRVTLRCSPRSGDLSVYWYQQSLDQGLQFLIQYYNGEERAKGNILERFSAQQFPDLHSELNLSSLELGDSALYFCASSVAGGGYTFGSGTRLTVV.

The chain recombines TRBV2 with TRBJ2-1; 10 bases are shared with TRBD2. V shed 6 bases and J 9 bases; nucleotides not matched to a gene: 8. CDR1 is SNHLY, CDR2 FYNNEI, per germline. The CDR3 extends over 14 amino acids. CDR3 nucleotides: TGTGCCAGCAGGGGAACTAGCGGGACCATTGAGCAGTTCTTC. Its translation: CASRGTSGTIEQFF.

This CDR3 reads CASSSIDPRTGESTDTQYF. The CDR3 DNA reads as TGTGCCAGCAGTTCCATCGACCCTAGGACAGGGGAGAGCACAGATACGCAGTATTTT. This rearrangement joins TRBV28 to TRBJ2-3; 9 bases match TRBD1. The CDR3 spans 19 residues. The trim removed 4 bases at V and 0 bases at J, leaving 14 bases unmatched. Germline lookup yields CDR1 MDHEN and CDR2 SYDVKM.

The sample holds one count of this clone. The chain joins TRBV18 to TRBJ2-5; tentatively, D is TRBD2 (6 bases). With 3 bases removed from V and 4 bases from J, the gap between germline ends came to 18 bases. The germline V gene encodes CDR1 KGHSH and CDR2 LQKENI. CDR3 size: 16 residues. This chain's CDR3 is CASSPTPGTGLETQYF. CDR3 nucleotide sequence: TGTGCCAGCTCACCGACCCCCGGGACTGGATTAGAGACCCAGTACTTC. The full variable domain, with the rest looked up from reference TRBV18 and TRBJ2-5, is NAGVMQNPRHLVRRRGQEARLRCSPMKGHSHVYWYRQLPEEGLKFMVYLQKENIIDESGMPKERFSAEFPKEGPSILRIQQVVRGDSAAYFCASSPTPGTGLETQYFGPGTRLLVL.

The sample holds one count of this clone. The chain couples TRBV19 to TRBJ1-1; a possible D gene is TRBD1 (5 bases). CDR3 length equals 11 residues. Germline V gives CDR1 LNHDA, CDR2 SQIVND (reference sequence). The V gene lost 9 bases and the J gene lost 11 bases, with 16 bases spanning the gap. CDR3 coding DNA: TGTGCCAGCAGAGCGGGGGGGGTGGCTTTCTTT. Amino acids: CASRAGGVAFF.

This chain joins TRBV12-2 and TRBJ2-6. TRBV12-2 is reported as a pseudogene. The CDR3 runs 17 residues. In DNA, the CDR3 is TGTGCAAGTCGCCCCCCGCTTCGGGCGTCTGGGGCCAACGTCCTGACTTTC. This translates into CASRPPLRASGANVLTF.

This sequence joins TRBV11-2 and TRBJ2-2; TRBD2 matches at 10 bases. Germline CDR1 is SGHAT and CDR2 is FQNNGV. V lost 2 bases to trimming and J lost 4 bases; unmatched junction nucleotides: 7. CDR3 size: 17 residues. CDR3 bases: TGTGCCAGCAGCTTATTGGCTAGCGGGAGAATCACCGGGGAGCTGTTTTTT. Translation gives CASSLLASGRITGELFF.

In this sample, this clone turned up once. The genes are TRBV4-1 and TRBJ2-2, with TRBD1 matching 7 bases. V dropped 4 bases and J dropped 4; count of bases not matched to a gene: 6. Germline V CDR1 and CDR2: MGHRA, YSYEKL. The CDR3 extends over 15 amino acids. The CDR3 nucleotides are TGCGCCAGCAGCCCGGGACAGCAACTCACCGGGGAGCTGTTTTTT. Translated: CASSPGQQLTGELFF.

This clone was seen at least ten times. The gene calls are TRBV28 and TRBJ1-3; D may be TRBD1 (6 bases). Per germline, CDR1 MDHEN and CDR2 SYDVKM. The CDR3 has 15 amino acids. Between the trimmed V and J ends, which lost 6 bases and 0 bases, there was a span of 12 bases. The CDR3: CASSRTTGSGNTIYF. CDR3 bases: TGTGCCAGCAGCCGAACGACAGGCTCTGGAAACACCATATATTTT.

This rearrangement joins TRBV5-1 to TRBJ2-7, with D maybe TRBD2 (6 bases). The CDR3 runs to 12 residues. V lost 0 bases, J lost 9 bases, and 10 bases lay in between. CDR1 is SGHRS, CDR2 YFSETQ, per germline. Written as DNA, the CDR3 is TGCGCCAGCAGCTTGGTGGGGGACTCGCAGTACTTC. Its translation is CASSLVGDSQYF.

CDR3 residues: CASSLDKGVGNEQFF. The CDR3, as DNA: TGTGCCAGCAGCTTAGATAAGGGGGTTGGCAATGAGCAGTTCTTC. The gene calls are TRBV11-2 and TRBJ2-1; the D gene is possibly TRBD1 (6 bases). Germline V lookup: CDR1 SGHAT, CDR2 FQNNGV. The CDR3 totals 15 residues. V dropped 0 bases and J dropped 6 bases, with 12 bases sitting between them. Full variable domain (outside the CDR3, taken from reference TRBV11-2 and TRBJ2-1): EAGVAQSPRYKIIEKRQSVAFWCNPISGHATLYWYQQILGQGPKLLIQFQNNGVVDDSQLPKDRFSAERLKGVDSTLKIQPAKLEDSAVYLCASSLDKGVGNEQFFGPGTRLTVL.

The gene calls are TRBV5-5 and TRBJ1-1, with a tentative D call TRBD1 (5 bases). Germline loops: CDR1 SGHKS, CDR2 YYEKEE (reference sequence). Trimming pared 2 bases from V and 2 bases from J, leaving 13 bases between. CDR3 size: 15 residues. The CDR3, as DNA: TGTGCCAGCAGCTTACTGGGACCTCCTAACACTGAAGCTTTCTTT. Translated: CASSLLGPPNTEAFF.

The gene calls are TRBV7-2 and TRBJ2-1; D unclear. Germline-derived CDR1 and CDR2 are SGHTA and FQGNSA. V lost 5 bases, J lost 2 bases, and 13 bases lay in between. The length of the CDR3 is 15 residues. The CDR3 sequence is CASSPAPRTYNEQFF. For the CDR3, the DNA is TGTGCCAGCAGCCCCGCGCCGCGCACCTACAATGAGCAGTTCTTC.